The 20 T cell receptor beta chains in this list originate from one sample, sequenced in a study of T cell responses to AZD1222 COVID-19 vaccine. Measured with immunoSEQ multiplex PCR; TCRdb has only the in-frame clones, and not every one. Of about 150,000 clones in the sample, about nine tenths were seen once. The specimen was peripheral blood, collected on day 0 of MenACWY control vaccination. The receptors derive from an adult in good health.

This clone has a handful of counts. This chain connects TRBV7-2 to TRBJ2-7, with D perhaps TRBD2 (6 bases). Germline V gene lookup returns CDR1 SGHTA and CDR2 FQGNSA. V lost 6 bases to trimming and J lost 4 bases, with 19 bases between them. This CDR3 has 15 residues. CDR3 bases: TGTGCCAGCAGGCGAGTCCCCGGTGGAGGGTACGAGCAGTACGTC. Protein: CASRRVPGGGYEQYV.

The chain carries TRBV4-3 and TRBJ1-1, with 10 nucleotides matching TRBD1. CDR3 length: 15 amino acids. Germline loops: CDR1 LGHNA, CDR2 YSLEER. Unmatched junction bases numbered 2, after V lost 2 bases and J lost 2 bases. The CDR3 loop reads CASSQPTGGNTEAFF. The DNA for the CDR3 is TGCGCCAGCAGCCAACCGACAGGGGGCAACACTGAAGCTTTCTTT.

The CDR3 region is CASSLRLLLRNTEAFF. The CDR3 DNA follows: TGTGCCAGCAGCTTAAGGCTGCTTTTGAGGAACACTGAAGCTTTCTTT. The chain carries TRBV7-8 and TRBJ1-1; D gene unclear. Germline V lookup: CDR1 SGHVS, CDR2 FQNEAQ. Between the trimmed V and J ends, which lost 2 bases and 1 base, there was a span of 14 bases. The CDR3 sequence is 16 residues long.

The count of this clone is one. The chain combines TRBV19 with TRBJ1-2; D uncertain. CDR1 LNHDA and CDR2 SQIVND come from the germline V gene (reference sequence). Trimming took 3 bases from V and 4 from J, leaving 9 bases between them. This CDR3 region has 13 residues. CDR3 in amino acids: CASSMSHLYGYTF. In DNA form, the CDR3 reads TGTGCCAGTAGTATGTCCCACCTCTATGGCTACACCTTC.

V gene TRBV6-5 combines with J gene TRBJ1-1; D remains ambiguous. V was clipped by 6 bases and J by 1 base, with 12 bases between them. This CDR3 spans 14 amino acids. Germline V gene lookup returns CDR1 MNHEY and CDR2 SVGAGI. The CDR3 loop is CASRPGWGNTEAFF. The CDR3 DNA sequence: TGTGCCAGCAGGCCCGGGTGGGGGAACACTGAAGCTTTCTTT.

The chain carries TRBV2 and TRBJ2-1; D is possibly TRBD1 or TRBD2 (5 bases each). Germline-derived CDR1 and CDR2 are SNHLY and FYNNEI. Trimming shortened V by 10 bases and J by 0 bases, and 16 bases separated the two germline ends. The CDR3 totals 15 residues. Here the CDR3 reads CAIYEGSSSYNEQFF. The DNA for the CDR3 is TGTGCCATATACGAGGGGTCGAGCTCCTACAATGAGCAGTTCTTC.

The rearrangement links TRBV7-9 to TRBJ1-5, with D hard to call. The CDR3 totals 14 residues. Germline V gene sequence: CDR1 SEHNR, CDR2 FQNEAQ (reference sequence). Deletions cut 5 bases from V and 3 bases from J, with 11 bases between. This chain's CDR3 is CASSLRGINQPQHF. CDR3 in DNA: TGTGCCAGCAGCCTACGTGGAATCAATCAGCCCCAGCATTTT. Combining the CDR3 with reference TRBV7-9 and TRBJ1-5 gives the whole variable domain DTGVSQNPRHKITKRGQNVTFRCDPISEHNRLYWYRQTLGQGPEFLTYFQNEAQLEKSRLLSDRFSAERPKGSFSTLEIQRTEQGDSAMYLCASSLRGINQPQHFGDGTRLSIL.

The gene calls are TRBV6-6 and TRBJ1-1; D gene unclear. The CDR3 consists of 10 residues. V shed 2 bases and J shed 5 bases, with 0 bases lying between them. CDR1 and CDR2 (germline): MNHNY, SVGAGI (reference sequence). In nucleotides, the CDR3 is TGTGCCAGCAGTTACACTGAAGCTTTCTTT. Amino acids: CASSYTEAFF.

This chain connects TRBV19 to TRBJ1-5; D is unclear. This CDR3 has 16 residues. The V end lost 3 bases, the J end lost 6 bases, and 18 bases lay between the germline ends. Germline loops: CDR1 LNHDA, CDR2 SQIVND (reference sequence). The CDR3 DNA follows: TGTGCCAGTAGTATGACTTGGTCGGCCAGGTCTCAGCCCCAGCATTTT. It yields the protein CASSMTWSARSQPQHF.

The CDR3 region is CSVLPRAGSNYGYTF. In nucleotides, the CDR3 is TGCAGCGTCCTACCAAGGGCAGGTTCTAACTATGGCTACACCTTC. The J gene is TRBJ1-2, the V gene TRBV29-1; no clear D. This CDR3 spans 15 amino acids. The V end lost 6 bases, the J end lost 0 bases, and 17 bases lay between the germline ends. Germline values: CDR1 SQVTM, CDR2 ANQGSEA.

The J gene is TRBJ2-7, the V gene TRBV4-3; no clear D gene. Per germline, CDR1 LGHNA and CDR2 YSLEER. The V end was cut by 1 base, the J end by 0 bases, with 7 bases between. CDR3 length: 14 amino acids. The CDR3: CASSQAFSSYEQYF. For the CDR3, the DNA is TGCGCCAGCAGCCAAGCCTTCAGCTCCTACGAGCAGTACTTC.

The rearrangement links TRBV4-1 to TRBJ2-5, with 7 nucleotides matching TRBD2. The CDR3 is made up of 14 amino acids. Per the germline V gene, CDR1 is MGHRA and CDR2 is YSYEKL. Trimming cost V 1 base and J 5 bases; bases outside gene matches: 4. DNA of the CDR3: TGCGCCAGCAGCCAAGGACTAGCTAAGGAGACCCAGTACTTC. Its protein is CASSQGLAKETQYF.

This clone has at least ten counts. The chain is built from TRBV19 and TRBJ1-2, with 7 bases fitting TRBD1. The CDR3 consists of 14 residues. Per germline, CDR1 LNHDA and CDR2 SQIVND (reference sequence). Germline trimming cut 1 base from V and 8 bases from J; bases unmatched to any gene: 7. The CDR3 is CASSIAAGGYGYTF. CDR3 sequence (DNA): TGTGCCAGTAGTATAGCCGCAGGGGGGTACGGCTACACCTTC.

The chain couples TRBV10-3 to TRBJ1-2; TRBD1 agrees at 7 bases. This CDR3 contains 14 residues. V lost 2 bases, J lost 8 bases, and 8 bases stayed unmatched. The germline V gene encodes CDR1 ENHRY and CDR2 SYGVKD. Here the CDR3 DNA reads TGTGCCATCAGTGAGACGACAGGGAACGCAGGCTACACCTTC. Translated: CAISETTGNAGYTF.

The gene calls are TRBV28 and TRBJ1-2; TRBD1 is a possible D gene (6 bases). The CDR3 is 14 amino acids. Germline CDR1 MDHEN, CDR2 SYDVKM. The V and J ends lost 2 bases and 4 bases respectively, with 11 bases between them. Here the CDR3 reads CASSLMRGIYGYTF. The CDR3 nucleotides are TGTGCCAGCAGTTTAATGAGGGGGATCTATGGCTACACCTTC.

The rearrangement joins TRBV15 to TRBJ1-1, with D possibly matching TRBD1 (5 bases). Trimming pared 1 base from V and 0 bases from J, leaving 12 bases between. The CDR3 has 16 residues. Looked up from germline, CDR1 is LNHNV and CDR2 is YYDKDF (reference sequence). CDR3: CATSRVKGQLNTEAFF. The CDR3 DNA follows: TGTGCCACCAGCAGAGTTAAGGGGCAGCTGAACACTGAAGCTTTCTTT.

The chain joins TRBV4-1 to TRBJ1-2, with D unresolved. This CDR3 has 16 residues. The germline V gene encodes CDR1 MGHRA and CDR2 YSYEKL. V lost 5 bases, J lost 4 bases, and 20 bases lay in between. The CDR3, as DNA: TGCGCCAGCAGCAGAATAGTGGGTGGACTCAGCTATGGCTACACCTTC. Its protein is CASSRIVGGLSYGYTF.

The chain's CDR3 is CASSSGTYNEQFF. The CDR3 DNA follows: TGTGCCAGCAGTAGCGGAACCTACAATGAGCAGTTCTTC. The rearrangement links TRBV27 to TRBJ2-1, with D possibly matching TRBD2 (5 bases). V shed 5 bases and J shed 2 bases, with 7 bases lying between them. The CDR3 spans 13 residues. Germline V gives CDR1 MNHEY, CDR2 SMNVEV (reference sequence).

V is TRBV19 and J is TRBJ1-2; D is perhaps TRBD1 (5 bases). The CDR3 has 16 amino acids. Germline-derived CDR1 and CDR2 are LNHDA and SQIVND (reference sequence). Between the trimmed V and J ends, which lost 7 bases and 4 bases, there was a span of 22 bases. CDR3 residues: CASTRGRDAEGYGYTF. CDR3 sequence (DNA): TGTGCCAGTACCAGAGGTCGGGACGCTGAGGGCTATGGCTACACCTTC.

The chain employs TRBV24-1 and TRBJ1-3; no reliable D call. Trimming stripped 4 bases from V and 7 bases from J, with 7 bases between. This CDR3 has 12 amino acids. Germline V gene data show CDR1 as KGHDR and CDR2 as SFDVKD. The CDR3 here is CATSENGNTIYF. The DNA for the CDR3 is TGTGCCACCAGTGAAAACGGGAACACCATATATTTT.